The 16 T cell receptor beta chains below come from one sample, sequenced in a study of T cells in Graves' hyperthyroidism and ophthalmopathy. The source material, RNA transcripts, was used to amplify TCR beta CDR3 regions. The HTBI primer set served for first-round RT-PCR of the TCR CDR3. One entry per CDR3 protein results from TCRdb running MiXCR on the multiplex PCR reads. The table shows around 520,000 distinct CDR3 sequences, with about 24% occurring only once. Sequencing was done on a sample of blood. Receptors originate from a woman between 25 and 40 years old with Graves' ophthalmopathy.

This clonotype was observed a handful of times. The chain recombines TRBV7-3 with TRBJ2-2; 9 bases are a match to TRBD1. CDR3 length: 17 residues. The V gene's germline CDR1 is SGHTA and CDR2 FQGTGA. J lost 3 bases, V lost 6 bases, and 11 bases had no gene match. As DNA, the CDR3 is TGTGCCAGCAGACCCGGGACAGGGTTGTTGGACACCGGGGAGCTGTTTTTT. It translates to CASRPGTGLLDTGELFF.

J is TRBJ2-7 and V is TRBV7-2, with TRBD2 matching over 7 bases. The V segment lost 1 base and the J segment 4 bases; nucleotides outside the gene matches: 4. This CDR3 comprises 14 residues. Germline loops: CDR1 SGHTA, CDR2 FQGNSA. The CDR3, as DNA: TGTGCCAGCAGCTTAGTAGCGGGCCCTTACGAGCAGTACTTC. Translation: CASSLVAGPYEQYF.

The sample holds many counts of this clonotype. One junction end does not reproduce the germline sequence, and a read error may be involved. J is TRBJ2-7 and V is TRBV5-1; TRBD2 aligns across 8 bases. This CDR3 comprises 13 residues. From germline, CDR1 is SGHRS and CDR2 YFSETQ. The CDR3 bases are TGCGCCAGCAGCCCGGGAGGGGACTTCACAACCATATTC. Its protein is CASSPGGDFTTIF.

This clonotype has only one observation. The V call is TRBV12-3 or TRBV12-4, the J call TRBJ1-1; the D gene is possibly TRBD1 (6 bases). This CDR3 has 13 residues. Trimming removed 2 bases from V and 11 bases from J, with 15 bases in between. The CDR3 region has the DNA TGTGCCAGCAGTTTAAGCAGGGGTAATTCGGCTTTCTTT. Amino acids: CASSLSRGNSAFF.

The chain employs TRBV2 and TRBJ2-2; 9 bases map to TRBD2. The V gene end was trimmed by 0 bases and the J gene end by 6 bases; junction bases not matched to a gene: 2. The CDR3 covers 15 residues. From germline, CDR1 is SNHLY and CDR2 FYNNEI. The CDR3 is CASSEAQRGAGELFF. CDR3 bases: TGTGCCAGCAGTGAAGCCCAGCGGGGGGCCGGGGAGCTGTTTTTT.

This chain uses TRBV20-1 with TRBJ1-2; D perhaps matches TRBD1 (5 bases). The CDR3 totals 13 residues. The germline V gene has CDR1 DFQATT and CDR2 SNEGSKA (reference sequence). Trimming pared 0 bases from V and 5 bases from J, leaving 10 bases between. The CDR3 reads CSARDGGGYGYTF. The CDR3 DNA follows: TGCAGTGCTAGAGATGGCGGGGGGTATGGCTACACCTTC.

This clonotype was counted at least ten times. J is TRBJ1-2 and V is TRBV7-2; 9 positions match TRBD1. CDR3 length equals 14 residues. Germline values: CDR1 SGHTA, CDR2 FQGNSA. With V trimmed by 4 bases and J by 6 bases, 6 bases remained unmatched. The chain's CDR3 is CASSSTGGLNGYTF. The CDR3 coding sequence is TGTGCCAGCAGCTCGACAGGGGGGCTGAATGGCTACACCTTC.

In its sample, this clonotype was seen many times. V and J are TRBV12-5 and TRBJ1-2; D may be TRBD1 (6 bases). V was shortened by 7 bases and J by 7 bases, with 13 bases between the two germline ends. This CDR3 has 12 residues. Germline lookup yields CDR1 LGHNT and CDR2 FRNRAP. CDR3 sequence: CASAAGEVGYTF. The CDR3 nucleotides are TGTGCTAGTGCAGCAGGGGAAGTTGGCTACACCTTC.

This clonotype occurred once. This chain links TRBV20-1 with TRBJ2-3; TRBD2 aligns across 7 bases. V dropped 3 bases and J dropped 4; count of bases not matched to a gene: 7. The CDR3 spans 14 residues. Germline V lookup: CDR1 DFQATT, CDR2 SNEGSKA (reference sequence). This chain's CDR3 is CSASPWGGADTQYF. The CDR3 nucleotides are TGCAGTGCTAGTCCGTGGGGGGGGGCAGATACGCAGTATTTT.

This clonotype was observed a handful of times. At one end the junction does not follow the germline gene, possibly because of a read error. The chain combines TRBV11-2 with TRBJ1-1; perhaps TRBD1 as D (5 bases). Germline CDR1 is SGHAT and CDR2 is FQNNGV. This CDR3 is built from 13 residues. Written as DNA, the CDR3 is TGTGCCAGCAGCATAGAAGGGGACACTGAAGCTTTCTTT. Translating gives CASSIEGDTEAFF.

This clonotype was detected a few times. This chain links TRBV6-1 with TRBJ2-7, with 7 positions matching TRBD1. With V trimmed by 6 bases and J by 0 bases, 5 bases remained unmatched. The CDR3 has 14 residues. CDR1 is MNHNS, CDR2 SASEGT, per germline. CDR3 sequence reads: CASRIQGSSYEQYF. CDR3 nucleotides: TGTGCCAGCAGGATACAGGGGAGCTCCTACGAGCAGTACTTC.

This clonotype has at least ten counts. The rearrangement uses TRBV20-1 and TRBJ1-5, with no clear D. This CDR3 spans 12 amino acids. Germline V gene sequence: CDR1 DFQATT, CDR2 SNEGSKA (reference sequence). The V gene lost 0 bases and the J gene lost 6 bases, with 6 bases spanning the gap. The CDR3 spells CSAREAAQPQHF. Here the CDR3 DNA reads TGCAGTGCTAGAGAAGCGGCTCAGCCCCAGCATTTT.

This clonotype was found many times. This chain links TRBV6-2 or TRBV6-3 with TRBJ2-2; 8 bases line up with TRBD2. The CDR3 length is 16 residues. Germline assignment: CDR1 MNHEY and CDR2 SVGEGT. The V and J ends lost 8 bases and 1 base, in that order; junction bases with no gene match: 9. The CDR3 DNA follows: TGTGCCAGCGATGGGTCCGGGACTAGGAACACCGGGGAGCTGTTTTTT. This translates into CASDGSGTRNTGELFF.

The J gene is TRBJ1-6, the V gene TRBV7-2, with 8 bases fitting TRBD1. The CDR3 is 15 amino acids. With V trimmed by 6 bases and J by 4 bases, 5 bases remained unmatched. In germline, CDR1 is SGHTA, CDR2 FQGNSA. The CDR3 coding sequence is TGTGCCAGCAGACAGGGACAGGTTTATAATTCACCCCTCCACTTT. Its protein is CASRQGQVYNSPLHF.

This clonotype was seen ten or more times. The chain uses TRBV20-1 and TRBJ1-6; D might be TRBD1 (6 bases). The germline gives CDR1 DFQATT, CDR2 SNEGSKA (reference sequence). This CDR3 spans 13 amino acids. The V and J ends lost 2 bases and 9 bases respectively, with 11 bases between them. In DNA form, the CDR3 reads TGCAGTGCTAGATTGGGGGCAGGTTCACCCCTCCACTTT. This codes for CSARLGAGSPLHF.

Comment on this clonotype: As the CDR3 is not closed by the conserved phenylalanine or tryptophan, this likely results from a read error. The limits of the CDR3 on the DNA are not certain, so only TCRdb's listed CDR3 is given. V usage is TRBV7-3 and J usage is TRBJ1-1. The CDR3 spans 13 amino acids, including both terminal residues. Germline V CDR1 and CDR2: SGHTA, FQGTGA. CDR3 in amino acids: CASSLGGTREACY.